Listed below are T cell receptor beta chains from one sample, sequenced in a study of T-cell memory formation after mild COVID-19. From the 5' RACE reads, TCRdb called clonotypes with MiXCR, one entry per CDR3 protein. Counted here are about 270,000 distinct CDR3 sequences, around 15% occurring once; the ten biggest clones make up roughly 24%. Sequenced: PBMCs or a T cell subset sorted from them (not recorded which). Receptor source: a man between 18 and 35 years old who had mild COVID-19 (a few samples of this study predate the infection). Cell type and time point are not known. The CDR3 runs from the conserved cysteine through the conserved F or W. Fields, in order: V gene, J gene, CDR3 protein.

V: TRBV7-3
J: TRBJ2-2
CDR3: CASSPLMTGELFF

V: TRBV5-6
J: TRBJ2-2
CDR3: CASSLERSRRTGELFF

V: TRBV12-3/TRBV12-4
J: TRBJ1-2
CDR3: CASSPGNGGYTF

V: TRBV4-3
J: TRBJ2-3
CDR3: CASSQGTSGGSWTQYF

V: TRBV9
J: TRBJ1-4
CDR3: CASSVAATNEKLFF

V: TRBV7-9
J: TRBJ1-6
CDR3: CASSSGDLSPLHF

V: TRBV30
J: TRBJ1-2
CDR3: CAWRRPNNYGYTF

V: TRBV4-3
J: TRBJ1-1
CDR3: CASSRNIQGNTEAFF

V: TRBV9
J: TRBJ2-7
CDR3: CASSVRAKTYEQYF

V: TRBV6-5
J: TRBJ2-5
CDR3: CASSDPGQGETQYF

V: TRBV5-6
J: TRBJ1-1
CDR3: CASSLRWENTEAFF

V: TRBV29-1
J: TRBJ2-3
CDR3: CSVRASGFLDTQYF

V: TRBV20-1
J: TRBJ2-7
CDR3: CSARAGSDYEQYF

V: TRBV25-1
J: TRBJ1-1
CDR3: CASRWGYTEAFF

V: TRBV7-2
J: TRBJ2-3
CDR3: CASSLVGRSTDTQYF

V: TRBV7-3
J: TRBJ2-5
CDR3: CASSLAPTGRETQYF

V: TRBV5-1
J: TRBJ2-1
CDR3: CASSLDPGSSYNEQFF

V: TRBV9
J: TRBJ1-2
CDR3: CASSVQGSHYGYTF

V: TRBV28
J: TRBJ1-2
CDR3: CASSTGRIRPDYGYTF

V: TRBV20-1
J: TRBJ2-1
CDR3: CSATGGSYNEQFF

V: TRBV12-3/TRBV12-4
J: TRBJ1-6
CDR3: CASEGDNSPLHF

V: TRBV7-6
J: TRBJ2-3
CDR3: CASSPRTSGTSTDTQYF

V: TRBV6-1
J: TRBJ2-4
CDR3: CASRETTGTGHF

V: TRBV4-1
J: TRBJ2-3
CDR3: CASSQGPESDTQYF

V: TRBV27
J: TRBJ2-5
CDR3: CASSRQGNVATQYF

V: TRBV7-9
J: TRBJ2-3
CDR3: CASSLLGTGGLRTDTQYF

V: TRBV5-1
J: TRBJ2-3
CDR3: CASSLIGYRTDTQYF

V: TRBV4-1
J: TRBJ1-2
CDR3: CASSSAVANYGYTF

V: TRBV5-4
J: TRBJ2-2
CDR3: CASTPGGEWTGELFF

V: TRBV4-3
J: TRBJ2-7
CDR3: CASSQASDRGYEQYF

V: TRBV27
J: TRBJ2-3
CDR3: CASSQGYGVGTDTQYF

V: TRBV29-1
J: TRBJ2-5
CDR3: CSVDEGAETQYF

V: TRBV5-1
J: TRBJ1-1
CDR3: CASSLQTVGTEAFF

V: TRBV5-1
J: TRBJ2-5
CDR3: CASSLLPGVKETQYF

V: TRBV2
J: TRBJ1-3
CDR3: CASSEGSGFSGNTIYF

V: TRBV4-3
J: TRBJ1-2
CDR3: CASSQAPGQGGKGYTF

V: TRBV7-2
J: TRBJ2-7
CDR3: CASSLEGRVWYF

V: TRBV25-1
J: TRBJ1-5
CDR3: CASSGLGGWNQPQHF

V: TRBV25-1
J: TRBJ2-3
CDR3: CASSPLSGGRTDTQYF

V: TRBV6-2/TRBV6-3
J: TRBJ1-5
CDR3: CASSYSPGNQPQHF

V: TRBV7-9
J: TRBJ2-5
CDR3: CASSPRTSGAAQETQYF

V: TRBV12-3/TRBV12-4
J: TRBJ2-2
CDR3: CASCAGGFPGELFF

V: TRBV6-6
J: TRBJ2-3
CDR3: CASRRDPPDTQYF

V: TRBV2
J: TRBJ1-2
CDR3: CASRASWLGYTF

V: TRBV27
J: TRBJ2-3
CDR3: CVSRGLGTDTQYF

V: TRBV4-1
J: TRBJ1-5
CDR3: CASSQDGNQPQHF